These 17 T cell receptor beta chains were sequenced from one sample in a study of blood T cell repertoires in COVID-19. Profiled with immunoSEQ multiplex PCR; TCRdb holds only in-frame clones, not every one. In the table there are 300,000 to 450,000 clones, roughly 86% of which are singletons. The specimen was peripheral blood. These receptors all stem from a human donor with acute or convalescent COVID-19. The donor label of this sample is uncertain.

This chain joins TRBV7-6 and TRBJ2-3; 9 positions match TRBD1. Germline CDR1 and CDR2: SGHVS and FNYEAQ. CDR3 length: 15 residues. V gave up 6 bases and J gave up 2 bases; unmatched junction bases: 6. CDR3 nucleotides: TGTGCCAGCAGTCCCGGGACAGGGCTCACAGATACGCAGTATTTT. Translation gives CASSPGTGLTDTQYF.

CDR3: CSAETTGKHTF. CDR3 nucleotides: TGCAGTGCCGAGACTACAGGGAAACACACCTTC. The rearrangement joins TRBV20-1 to TRBJ1-2, with a possible D match to TRBD1 (6 bases). Trimming took 6 bases from V and 12 from J, leaving 17 bases between them. The CDR3 is 11 amino acids. The germline V gene has CDR1 DFQATT and CDR2 SNEGSKA (reference sequence).

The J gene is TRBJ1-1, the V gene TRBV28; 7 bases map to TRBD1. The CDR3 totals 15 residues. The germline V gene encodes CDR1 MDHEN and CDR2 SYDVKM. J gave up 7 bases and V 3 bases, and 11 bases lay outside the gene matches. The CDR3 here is CASSLSGQLPVEAFF. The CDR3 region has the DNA TGTGCCAGCAGTTTGTCGGGACAGCTCCCAGTTGAAGCTTTCTTT. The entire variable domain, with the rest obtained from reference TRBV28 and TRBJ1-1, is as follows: DVKVTQSSRYLVKRTGEKVFLECVQDMDHENMFWYRQDPGLGLRLIYFSYDVKMKEKGDIPEGYSVSREKKERFSLILESASTNQTSMYLCASSLSGQLPVEAFFGQGTRLTVV.

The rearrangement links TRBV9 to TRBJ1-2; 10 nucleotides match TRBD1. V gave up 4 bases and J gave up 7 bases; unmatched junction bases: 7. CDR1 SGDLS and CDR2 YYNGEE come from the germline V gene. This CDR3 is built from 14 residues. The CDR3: CASSPRQGAFGYTF. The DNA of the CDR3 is TGTGCCAGCAGCCCCAGACAGGGGGCGTTTGGCTACACCTTC.

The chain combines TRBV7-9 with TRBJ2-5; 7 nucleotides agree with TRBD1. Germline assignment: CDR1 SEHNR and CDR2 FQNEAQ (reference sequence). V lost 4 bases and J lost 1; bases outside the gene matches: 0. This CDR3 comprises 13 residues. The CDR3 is CASSWDSQETQYF. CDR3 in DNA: TGTGCCAGCAGCTGGGACAGCCAAGAGACCCAGTACTTC. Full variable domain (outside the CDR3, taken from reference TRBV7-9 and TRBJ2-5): DTGVSQNPRHKITKRGQNVTFRCDPISEHNRLYWYRQTLGQGPEFLTYFQNEAQLEKSRLLSDRFSAERPKGSFSTLEIQRTEQGDSAMYLCASSWDSQETQYFGPGTRLLVL.

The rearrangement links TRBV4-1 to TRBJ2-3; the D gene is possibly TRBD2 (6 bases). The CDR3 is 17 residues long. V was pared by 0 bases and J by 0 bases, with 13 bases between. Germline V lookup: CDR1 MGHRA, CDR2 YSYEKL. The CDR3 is CASSQDRGGTSTDTQYF. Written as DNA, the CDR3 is TGCGCCAGCAGCCAAGACCGGGGCGGGACTAGCACAGATACGCAGTATTTT.

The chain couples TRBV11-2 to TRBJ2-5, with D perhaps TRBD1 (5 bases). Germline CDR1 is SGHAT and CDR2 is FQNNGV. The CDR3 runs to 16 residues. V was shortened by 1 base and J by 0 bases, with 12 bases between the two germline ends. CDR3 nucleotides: TGTGCCAGCAGCTTAGGGGGAACAGGTAACCAAGAGACCCAGTACTTC. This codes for CASSLGGTGNQETQYF.

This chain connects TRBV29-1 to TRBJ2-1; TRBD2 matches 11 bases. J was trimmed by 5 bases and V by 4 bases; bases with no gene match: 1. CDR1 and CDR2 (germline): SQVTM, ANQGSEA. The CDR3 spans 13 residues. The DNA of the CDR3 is TGCAGCGTTGTAGCGGGGGGGGACAATGAGCAGTTCTTC. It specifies CSVVAGGDNEQFF.

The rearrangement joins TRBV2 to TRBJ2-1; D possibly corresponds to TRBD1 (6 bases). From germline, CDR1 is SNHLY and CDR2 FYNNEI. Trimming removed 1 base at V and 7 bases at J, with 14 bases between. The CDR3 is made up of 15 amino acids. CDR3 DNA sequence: TGTGCCAGCAGTGAAGAACAGGGAGTTGTTAATGAGCAGTTCTTC. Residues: CASSEEQGVVNEQFF.

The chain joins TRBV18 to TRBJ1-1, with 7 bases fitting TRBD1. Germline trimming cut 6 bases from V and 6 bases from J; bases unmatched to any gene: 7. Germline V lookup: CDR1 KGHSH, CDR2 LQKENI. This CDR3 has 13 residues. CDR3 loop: CASSPTGSAEAFF. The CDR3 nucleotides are TGTGCCAGCTCCCCGACAGGGTCCGCTGAAGCTTTCTTT.

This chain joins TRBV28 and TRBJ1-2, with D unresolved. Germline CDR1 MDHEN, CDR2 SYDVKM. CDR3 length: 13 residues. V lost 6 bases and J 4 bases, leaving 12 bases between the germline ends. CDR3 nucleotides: TGTGCCAGCAGGCGTGGTGGAGGCTATGGCTACACCTTC. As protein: CASRRGGGYGYTF.

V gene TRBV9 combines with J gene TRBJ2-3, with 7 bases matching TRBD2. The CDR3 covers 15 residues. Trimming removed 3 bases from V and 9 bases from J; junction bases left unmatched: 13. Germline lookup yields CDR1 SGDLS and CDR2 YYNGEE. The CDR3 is CASSESAGVGGTQYF. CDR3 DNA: TGTGCCAGCAGCGAGTCGGCGGGGGTGGGAGGGACGCAGTATTTT. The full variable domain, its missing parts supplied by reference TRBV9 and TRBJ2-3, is DSGVTQTPKHLITATGQRVTLRCSPRSGDLSVYWYQQSLDQGLQFLIQYYNGEERAKGNILERFSAQQFPDLHSELNLSSLELGDSALYFCASSESAGVGGTQYFGPGTRLTVL.

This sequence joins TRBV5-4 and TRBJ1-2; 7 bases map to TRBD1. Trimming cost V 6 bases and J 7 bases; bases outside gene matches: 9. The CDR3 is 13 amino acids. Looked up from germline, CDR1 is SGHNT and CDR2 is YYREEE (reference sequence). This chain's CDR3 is CASNVQGRGGYTF. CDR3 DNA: TGTGCCAGCAATGTACAGGGGCGGGGTGGCTACACCTTC.

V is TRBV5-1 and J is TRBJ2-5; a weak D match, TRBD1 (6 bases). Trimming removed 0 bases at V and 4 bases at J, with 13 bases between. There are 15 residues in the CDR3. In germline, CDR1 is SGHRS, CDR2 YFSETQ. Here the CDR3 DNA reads TGCGCCAGCAGCTTGGAGGGACACCTGGGAGAGACCCAGTACTTC. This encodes CASSLEGHLGETQYF.

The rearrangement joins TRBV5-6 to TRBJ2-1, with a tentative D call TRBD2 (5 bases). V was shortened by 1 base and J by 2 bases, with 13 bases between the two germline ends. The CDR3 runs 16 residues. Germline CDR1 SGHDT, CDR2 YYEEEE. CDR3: CASSLSPGKTYNEQFF. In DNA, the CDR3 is TGTGCCAGCAGCTTGTCACCGGGGAAGACCTACAATGAGCAGTTCTTC.

The CDR3: CASSLSGHMNTEAFF. CDR3 DNA: TGTGCCAGCAGCTTGTCGGGACACATGAACACTGAAGCTTTCTTT. This chain connects TRBV5-5 to TRBJ1-1; possibly TRBD1 for D (6 bases). CDR1 is SGHKS and CDR2 is YYEKEE in the germline V gene (reference sequence). V dropped 1 base and J dropped 0 bases, with 10 bases sitting between them. CDR3 length: 15 amino acids.

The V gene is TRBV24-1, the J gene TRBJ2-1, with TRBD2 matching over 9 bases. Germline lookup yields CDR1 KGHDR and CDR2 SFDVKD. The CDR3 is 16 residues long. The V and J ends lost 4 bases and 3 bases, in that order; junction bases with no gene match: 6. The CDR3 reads CATSESGTSSYNEQFF. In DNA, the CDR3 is TGTGCCACCAGTGAATCCGGGACTAGCAGCTACAATGAGCAGTTCTTC.